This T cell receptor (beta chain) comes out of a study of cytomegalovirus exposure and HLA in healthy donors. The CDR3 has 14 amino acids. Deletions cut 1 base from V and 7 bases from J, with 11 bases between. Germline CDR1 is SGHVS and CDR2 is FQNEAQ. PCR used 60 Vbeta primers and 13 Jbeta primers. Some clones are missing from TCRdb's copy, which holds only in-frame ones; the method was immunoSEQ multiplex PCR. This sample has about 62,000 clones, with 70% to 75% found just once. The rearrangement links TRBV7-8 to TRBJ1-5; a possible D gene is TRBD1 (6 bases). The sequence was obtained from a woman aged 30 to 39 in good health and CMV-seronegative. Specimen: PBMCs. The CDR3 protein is CASSLEAGAQPQHF. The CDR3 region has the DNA TGTGCCAGCAGCTTAGAGGCGGGGGCCCAGCCCCAGCATTTT.